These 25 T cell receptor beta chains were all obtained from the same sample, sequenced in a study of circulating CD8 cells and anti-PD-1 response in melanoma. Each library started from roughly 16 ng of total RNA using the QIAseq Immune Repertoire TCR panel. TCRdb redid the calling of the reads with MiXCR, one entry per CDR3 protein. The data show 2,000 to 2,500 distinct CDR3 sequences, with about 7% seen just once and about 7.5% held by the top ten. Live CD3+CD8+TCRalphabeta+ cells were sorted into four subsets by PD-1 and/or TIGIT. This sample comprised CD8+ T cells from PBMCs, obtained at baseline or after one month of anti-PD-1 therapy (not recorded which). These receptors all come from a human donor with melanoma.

The CDR3 spells CASSSREGSNQPQHF. CDR3 bases: TGTGCCAGCAGCTCCAGGGAGGGGAGCAATCAGCCCCAGCATTTT. This sequence joins TRBV13 and TRBJ1-5; tentative D call: TRBD1 (5 bases). CDR1 and CDR2 from the germline V gene are PRHDT and FYEKMQ (reference sequence). The CDR3 covers 15 residues. V was trimmed by 4 bases and J by 1 base, leaving 11 bases between them. Complete variable domain (other parts from reference TRBV13 and TRBJ1-5): AAGVIQSPRHLIKEKRETATLKCYPIPRHDTVYWYQQGPGQDPQFLISFYEKMQSDKGSIPDRFSAQQFSDYHSELNMSSLELGDSALYFCASSSREGSNQPQHFGDGTRLSIL.

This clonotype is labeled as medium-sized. The CDR3 bases are TGTGCCGTTCAGGGAGGAGACACCGGGGAGCTGTTTTTT. Amino acids: CAVQGGDTGELFF. The V and J genes are TRBV2 and TRBJ2-2; maybe TRBD2 (6 bases). V was clipped by 11 bases and J by 3 bases, with 13 bases between them. The CDR3 sequence is 13 residues long. Per the germline V gene, CDR1 is SNHLY and CDR2 is FYNNEI. Using reference TRBV2 and TRBJ2-2 for the parts outside the CDR3, the full variable domain is EPEVTQTPSHQVTQMGQEVILRCVPISNHLYFYWYRQILGQKVEFLVSFYNNEISEKSEIFDDQFSVERPDGSNFTLKIRSTKLEDSAMYFCAVQGGDTGELFFGEGSRLTVL.

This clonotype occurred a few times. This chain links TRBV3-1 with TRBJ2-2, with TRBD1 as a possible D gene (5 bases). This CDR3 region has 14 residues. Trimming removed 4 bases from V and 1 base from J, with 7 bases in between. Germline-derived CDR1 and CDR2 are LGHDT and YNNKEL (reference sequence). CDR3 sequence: CASSPRENTGELFF. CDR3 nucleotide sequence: TGTGCCAGCAGCCCCAGGGAGAACACCGGGGAGCTGTTTTTT.

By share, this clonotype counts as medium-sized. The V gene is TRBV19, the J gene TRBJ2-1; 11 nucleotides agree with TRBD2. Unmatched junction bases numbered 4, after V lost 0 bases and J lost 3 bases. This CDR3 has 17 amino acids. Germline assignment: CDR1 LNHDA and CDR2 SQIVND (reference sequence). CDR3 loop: CASSIDLAGGLYNEQFF. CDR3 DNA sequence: TGTGCCAGTAGTATAGACCTAGCGGGAGGTCTCTACAATGAGCAGTTCTTC. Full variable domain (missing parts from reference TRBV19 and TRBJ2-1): DGGITQSPKYLFRKEGQNVTLSCEQNLNHDAMYWYRQDPGQGLRLIYYSQIVNDFQKGDIAEGYSVSREKKESFPLTVTSAQKNPTAFYLCASSIDLAGGLYNEQFFGPGTRLTVL.

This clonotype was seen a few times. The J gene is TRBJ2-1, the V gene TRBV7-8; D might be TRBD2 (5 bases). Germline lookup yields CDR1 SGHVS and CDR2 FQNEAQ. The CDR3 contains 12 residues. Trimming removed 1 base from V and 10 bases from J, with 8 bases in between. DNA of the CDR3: TGTGCCAGCAGCTTAGAAACTAGGGAGCAGTTCTTC. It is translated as CASSLETREQFF.

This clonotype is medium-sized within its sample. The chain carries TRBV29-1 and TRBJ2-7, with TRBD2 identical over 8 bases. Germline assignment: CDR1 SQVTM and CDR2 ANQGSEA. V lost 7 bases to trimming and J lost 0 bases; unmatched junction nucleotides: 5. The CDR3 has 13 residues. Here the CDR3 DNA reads TGCAGCGCCCGGGGGGGCAGCTCCTACGAGCAGTACTTC. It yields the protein CSARGGSSYEQYF.

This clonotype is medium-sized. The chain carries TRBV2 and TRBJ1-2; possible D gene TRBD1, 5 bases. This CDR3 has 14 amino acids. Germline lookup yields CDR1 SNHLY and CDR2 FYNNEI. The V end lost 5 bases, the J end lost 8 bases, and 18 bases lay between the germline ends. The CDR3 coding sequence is TGTGCCAGCAGTTTAGACAGCTCGATTGAGGGCTACACCTTC. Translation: CASSLDSSIEGYTF.

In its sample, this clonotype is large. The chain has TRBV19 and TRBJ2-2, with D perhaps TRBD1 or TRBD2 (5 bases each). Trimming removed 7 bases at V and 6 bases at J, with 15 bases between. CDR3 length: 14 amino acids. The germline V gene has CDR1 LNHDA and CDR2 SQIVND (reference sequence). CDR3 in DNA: TGTGCCAGTATTGTGACCGGGACCTCCGGGGAGCTGTTTTTT. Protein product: CASIVTGTSGELFF.

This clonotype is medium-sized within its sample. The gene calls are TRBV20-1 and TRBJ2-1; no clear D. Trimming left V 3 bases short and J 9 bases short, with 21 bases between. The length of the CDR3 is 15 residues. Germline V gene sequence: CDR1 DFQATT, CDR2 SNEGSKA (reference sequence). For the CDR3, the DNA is TGCAGTGCTAGGCCCAGAGCCAATGTTGAAGTTGAGCAGTTCTTC. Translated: CSARPRANVEVEQFF.

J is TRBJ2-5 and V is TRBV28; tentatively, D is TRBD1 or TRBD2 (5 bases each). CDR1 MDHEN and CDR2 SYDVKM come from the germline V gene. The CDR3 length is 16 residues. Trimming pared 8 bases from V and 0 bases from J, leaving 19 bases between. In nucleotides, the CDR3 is TGTGCCAGCTCCTTTCAAGGGGACGACAACCAAGAGACCCAGTACTTC. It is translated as CASSFQGDDNQETQYF. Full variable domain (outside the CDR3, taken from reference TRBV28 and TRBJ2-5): DVKVTQSSRYLVKRTGEKVFLECVQDMDHENMFWYRQDPGLGLRLIYFSYDVKMKEKGDIPEGYSVSREKKERFSLILESASTNQTSMYLCASSFQGDDNQETQYFGPGTRLLVL.

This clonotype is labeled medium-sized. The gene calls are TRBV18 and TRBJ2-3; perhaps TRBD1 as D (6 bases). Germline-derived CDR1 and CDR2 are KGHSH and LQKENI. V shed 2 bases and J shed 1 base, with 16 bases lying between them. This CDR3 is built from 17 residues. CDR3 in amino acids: CASSPVGASTGTDTQYF. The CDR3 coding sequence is TGTGCCAGCTCACCAGTGGGGGCTTCCACCGGCACAGATACGCAGTATTTT.

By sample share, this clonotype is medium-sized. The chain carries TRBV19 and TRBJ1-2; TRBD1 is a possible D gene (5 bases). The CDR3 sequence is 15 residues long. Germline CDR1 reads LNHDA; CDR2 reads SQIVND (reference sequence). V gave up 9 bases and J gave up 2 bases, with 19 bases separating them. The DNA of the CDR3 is TGTGCCAGCCAATTGTCGCCAGGGCTAAACTATGGCTACACCTTC. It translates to CASQLSPGLNYGYTF. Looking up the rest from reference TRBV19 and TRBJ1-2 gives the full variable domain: DGGITQSPKYLFRKEGQNVTLSCEQNLNHDAMYWYRQDPGQGLRLIYYSQIVNDFQKGDIAEGYSVSREKKESFPLTVTSAQKNPTAFYLCASQLSPGLNYGYTFGSGTRLTVV.

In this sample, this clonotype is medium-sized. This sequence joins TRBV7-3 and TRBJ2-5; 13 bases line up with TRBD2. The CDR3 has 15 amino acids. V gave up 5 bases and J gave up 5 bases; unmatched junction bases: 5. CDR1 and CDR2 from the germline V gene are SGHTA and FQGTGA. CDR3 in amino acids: CASSLGTSGVETQYF. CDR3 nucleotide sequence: TGTGCCAGCAGCCTCGGGACTAGCGGGGTGGAGACCCAGTACTTC.

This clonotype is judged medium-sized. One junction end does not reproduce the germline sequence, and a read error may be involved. The CDR3 is CASPYQDYGYSF. The CDR3 DNA follows: TGTGCCAGCCCCTATCAAGACTATGGCTACTCCTTC. The V and J genes are TRBV2 and TRBJ1-2; D not resolved. The CDR3 runs 12 residues. Germline CDR1 is SNHLY and CDR2 is FYNNEI.

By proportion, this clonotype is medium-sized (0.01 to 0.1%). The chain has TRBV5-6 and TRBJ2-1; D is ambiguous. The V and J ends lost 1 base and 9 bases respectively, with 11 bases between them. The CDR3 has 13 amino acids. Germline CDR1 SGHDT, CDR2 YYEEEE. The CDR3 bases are TGTGCCAGCAGCTTGAGCGTCGTTGGTGAGCAGTTCTTC. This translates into CASSLSVVGEQFF.

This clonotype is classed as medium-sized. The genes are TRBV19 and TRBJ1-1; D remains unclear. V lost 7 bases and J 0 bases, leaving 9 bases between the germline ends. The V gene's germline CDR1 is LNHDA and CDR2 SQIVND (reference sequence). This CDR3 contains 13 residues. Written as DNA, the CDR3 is TGTGCCAGTAATCCGAGTTTGAACACTGAAGCTTTCTTT. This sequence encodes CASNPSLNTEAFF.

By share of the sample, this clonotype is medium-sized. For the CDR3, the DNA is TGTGCCAGTAGGAAGGGTTACAATCAGCCCCAGCATTTT. It yields the protein CASRKGYNQPQHF. The chain carries TRBV19 and TRBJ1-5, with D hard to call. Trimming took 6 bases from V and 3 from J, leaving 9 bases between them. The CDR3 is 13 amino acids. Germline V CDR1 and CDR2: LNHDA, SQIVND (reference sequence).

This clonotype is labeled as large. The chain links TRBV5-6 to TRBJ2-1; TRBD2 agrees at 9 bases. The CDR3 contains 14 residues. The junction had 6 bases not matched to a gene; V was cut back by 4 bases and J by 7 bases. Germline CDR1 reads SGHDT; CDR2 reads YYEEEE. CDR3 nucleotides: TGTGCCAGCAGCCCGGGACTAGCTGGTAATGAGCAGTTCTTC. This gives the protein CASSPGLAGNEQFF.

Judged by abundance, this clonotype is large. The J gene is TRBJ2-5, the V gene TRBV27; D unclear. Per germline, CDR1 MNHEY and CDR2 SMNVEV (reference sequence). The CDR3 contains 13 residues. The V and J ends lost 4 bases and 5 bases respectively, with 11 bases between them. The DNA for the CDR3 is TGTGCCAGCAGTTCATTTGCCGTCGAGACCCAGTACTTC. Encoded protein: CASSSFAVETQYF.

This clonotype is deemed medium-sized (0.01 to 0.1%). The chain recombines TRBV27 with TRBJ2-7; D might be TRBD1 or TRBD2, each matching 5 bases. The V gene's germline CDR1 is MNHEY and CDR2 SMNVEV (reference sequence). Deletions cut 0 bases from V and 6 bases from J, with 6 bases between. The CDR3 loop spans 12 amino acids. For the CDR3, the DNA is TGTGCCAGCAGTTTATCCGGGACCGAGCAGTACTTC. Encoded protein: CASSLSGTEQYF.

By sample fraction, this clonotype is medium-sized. The CDR3 loop reads CASVGSGLADRNIQYF. The CDR3 DNA sequence: TGTGCCAGCGTGGGTTCGGGGCTAGCGGACAGAAACATTCAGTACTTC. The gene calls are TRBV25-1 and TRBJ2-4; a possible D gene is TRBD2 (7 bases). This CDR3 is built from 16 residues. Germline-derived CDR1 and CDR2 are MGHDK and SYGVNS. V was shortened by 8 bases and J by 6 bases, with 23 bases between the two germline ends.

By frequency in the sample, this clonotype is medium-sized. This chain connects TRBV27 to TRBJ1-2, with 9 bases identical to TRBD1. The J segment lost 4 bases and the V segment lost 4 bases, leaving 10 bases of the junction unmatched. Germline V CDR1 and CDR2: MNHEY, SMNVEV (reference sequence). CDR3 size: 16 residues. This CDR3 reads CASSSATTGGVYGYTF. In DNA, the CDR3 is TGTGCCAGCAGTTCCGCGACAACAGGGGGCGTCTATGGCTACACCTTC.

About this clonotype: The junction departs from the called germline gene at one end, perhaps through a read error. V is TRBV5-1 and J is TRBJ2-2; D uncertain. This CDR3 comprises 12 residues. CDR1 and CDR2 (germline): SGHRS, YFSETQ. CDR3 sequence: CAGSLDLRELFF. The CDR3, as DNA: TGCGCCGGCAGCTTGGATCTCAGGGAGCTGTTTTTT.

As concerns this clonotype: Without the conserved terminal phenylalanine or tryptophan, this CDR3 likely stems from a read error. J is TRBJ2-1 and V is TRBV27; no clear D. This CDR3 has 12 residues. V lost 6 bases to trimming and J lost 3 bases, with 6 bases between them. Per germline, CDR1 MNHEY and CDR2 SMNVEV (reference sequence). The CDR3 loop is CASRSGYNEQFL. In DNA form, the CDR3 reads TGTGCCAGCAGGTCGGGCTACAATGAGCAGTTCCTC.

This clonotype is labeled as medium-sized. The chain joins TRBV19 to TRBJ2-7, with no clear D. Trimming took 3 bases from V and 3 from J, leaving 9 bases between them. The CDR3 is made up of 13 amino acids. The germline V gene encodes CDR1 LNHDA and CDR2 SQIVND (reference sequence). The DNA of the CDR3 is TGTGCCAGTAGTATCAGGCCGAACTACGAGCAGTACTTC. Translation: CASSIRPNYEQYF. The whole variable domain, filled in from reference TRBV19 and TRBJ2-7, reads DGGITQSPKYLFRKEGQNVTLSCEQNLNHDAMYWYRQDPGQGLRLIYYSQIVNDFQKGDIAEGYSVSREKKESFPLTVTSAQKNPTAFYLCASSIRPNYEQYFGPGTRLTVT.